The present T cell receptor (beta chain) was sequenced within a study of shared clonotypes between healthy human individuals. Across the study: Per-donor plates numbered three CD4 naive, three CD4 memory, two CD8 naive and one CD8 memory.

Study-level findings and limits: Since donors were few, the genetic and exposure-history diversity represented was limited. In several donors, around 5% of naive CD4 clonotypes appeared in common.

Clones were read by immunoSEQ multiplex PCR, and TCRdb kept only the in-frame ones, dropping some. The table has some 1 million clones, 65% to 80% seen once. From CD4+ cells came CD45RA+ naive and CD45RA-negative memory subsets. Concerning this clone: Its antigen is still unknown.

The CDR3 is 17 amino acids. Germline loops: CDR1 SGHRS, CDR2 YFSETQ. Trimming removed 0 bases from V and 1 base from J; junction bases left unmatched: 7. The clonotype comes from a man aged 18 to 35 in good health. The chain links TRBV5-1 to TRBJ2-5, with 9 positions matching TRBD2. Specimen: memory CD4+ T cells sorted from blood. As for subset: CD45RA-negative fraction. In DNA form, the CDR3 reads TGCGCCAGCAGCTTGGCCAATCTAGCGGGAACCCAAGAGACCCAGTACTTC. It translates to CASSLANLAGTQETQYF.